This T cell receptor beta chain is drawn from a study of type 1 regulatory T cells. In the study overall: T-allo10 is an in vitro-generated, Tr1-enriched CD4 T cell product specific for alloantigen.

TCRdb reanalysed the reads using MiXCR and keeps one entry per CDR3 protein. The table has approximately 100,000 distinct CDR3 sequences, 30% to 35% seen once. The CDR3 runs 15 residues. Trimming took 5 bases from V and 4 from J; bases not matched to a gene: 6. The germline gives CDR1 LGHDT, CDR2 YNNKEL (reference sequence). The genes are TRBV3-1 and TRBJ2-2, with 8 bases that match TRBD1. Sequencing was done on a sample of CD4+ T cells, either the whole sample or a sorted fraction (not recorded which). This receptor was obtained from a human donor in good health. CDR3: CASSERTGRTGELFF. The DNA of the CDR3 is TGTGCCAGCAGCGAGAGGACAGGGCGCACCGGGGAGCTGTTTTTT.